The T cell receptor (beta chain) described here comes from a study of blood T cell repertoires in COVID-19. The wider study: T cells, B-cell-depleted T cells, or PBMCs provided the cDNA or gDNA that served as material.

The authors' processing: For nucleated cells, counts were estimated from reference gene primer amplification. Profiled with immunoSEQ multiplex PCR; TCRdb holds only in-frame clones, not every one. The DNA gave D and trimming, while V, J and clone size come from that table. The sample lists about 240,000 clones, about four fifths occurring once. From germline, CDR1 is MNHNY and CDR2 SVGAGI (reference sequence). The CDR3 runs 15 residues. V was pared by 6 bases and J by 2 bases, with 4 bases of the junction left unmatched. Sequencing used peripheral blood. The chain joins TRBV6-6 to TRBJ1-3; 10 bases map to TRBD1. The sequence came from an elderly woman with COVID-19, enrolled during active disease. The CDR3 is CASRSGTGAGNTIYF. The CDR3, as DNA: TGTGCCAGCAGGTCCGGGACAGGGGCTGGAAACACCATATATTTT.